Listed here is a single T cell receptor (beta chain). This clone has a handful of counts. The clone's antigen remains unknown. Base qualities are not recorded, but no much larger clone differs from it by a single base. The cohort comprised around 690 healthy bone marrow donors. At the time of sampling, every cohort member was nominally healthy, though immune exposures that went unrecorded were likely present. The donor tested CMV seropositive, placing the donor among the 250 to 350 seropositive members of the cohort. A peripheral blood sample was provided by each donor, and peripheral blood mononuclear cells were used for TCR beta sequencing. Genomic DNA was extracted from the blood cell samples with the Qiagen DNeasy Blood Extraction Kit. The method behind the library was the immunoSEQ multiplex PCR assay. The multiplex PCR relied on a mix of 60 forward primers for TCR Vbeta segments and 13 reverse primers for TCR Jbeta segments. A multiplex PCR assay on genomic DNA amplified the CDR3 region of rearranged TCR beta genes. The Illumina HiSeq System was used to sequence the amplified TCR beta libraries as 87-base-pair reads. As for the authors' bioinformatics: A later analysis tallied roughly 76 million unique TCR beta chains across the 650 to 750 repertoires, and about 10 million of those chains were shared by two or more donors. Raw reads were error-corrected and collapsed into unique sequences by a nearest-neighbor algorithm in which closely related sequences were merged to remove PCR and sequencing errors. To assign V, D and J gene segments, CDR3 sequences were aligned to IMGT reference sequences. Each retained sequence needed at least a six-nucleotide match to both a V gene segment and a J gene segment. Rearrangements were classified as productive when the CDR3 lacked stop codons and remained in frame with V and J, and all other rearrangements were classified as non-productive. CDR3 was defined according to IMGT convention as the region running from the second conserved V-encoded cysteine to the conserved J-encoded phenylalanine. In an earlier analysis of approximately 500 of the donors, sequences lacking an unambiguous match to a single V gene segment were excluded. An earlier analysis of a few hundred of the donors classified V segments as functional when productive rearrangements were above 56.7% and as segregating when the standard deviation between donors was above 5%. A statistical classification framework was developed to diagnose cytomegalovirus status using the catalog of TCR beta chain sequences. A later analysis assigned V and J genes by comparing TCR nucleotide sequences with IMGT/GENE-DB human TR gene sequences. The TCRdist pipeline was used in a later analysis to assign CDR3 sequences and most-parsimonious VDJ recombination scenarios. A later analysis defined each TCR beta chain by its CDR3 amino acid sequence plus V-gene family, and excluded reads lacking a unique V-gene family. As a way to deal with suspected cross-contamination and a sequencing artifact, a later analysis dropped 592 nucleotide sequences that were highly shared and had low generation probability. For each public chain, a later analysis derived a clonal expansion index from normalized ranks of inferred template counts within each repertoire. In a later analysis, generation probabilities were computed with a VDJ recombination model fitted to out-of-frame rearrangements, and the resulting probabilities were checked against IGoR. In a later analysis, hypergeometric tests were used to score TCR-TCR, TCR-HLA and TCR-CMV co-occurrence, with a repertoire-size bias correction applied to TCR pairs. In a later analysis, false discovery rates were estimated by permuting HLA or CMV assignments 20 times. In a later analysis, co-occurring TCRs were grouped using DBSCAN, with TCRdist sequence similarity added in when clustering inside HLA-allele-positive subsets. Co-occurrence clustering excluded repertoires with fewer than 30,000 or more than 120,000 public chains, plus five with anomalous nucleotide sharing. This immuneACCESS table, as held by TCRdb, lists in-frame sequences with V and J called but not all clones. Of the missing ones, under half trace to an unresolved V gene in checked studies; the others have no known cause. D and trimming come from the DNA, and the V and J calls and clone size come from that table. A total of approximately 76,000 clones appear in this sample, 63% of them only once. In total, the top ten clones hold approximately 5.7% of the sample.

This record belongs to a study of cytomegalovirus exposure and HLA in healthy donors (dated by TCRdb to 2016 to 2017). In terms of the full investigation: An earlier analysis of 587 of the donors reported over 250 Gb of sequence data and 95 million to 140 million unique TCR beta sequences obtained from 180 million or so T cells. An early release that covered several hundred HLA-typed donors contained approximately 300 gigabases of sequencing data and roughly 84 million unique TCR sequences. The genetic ancestry cluster associated with self-reported Caucasian donors included around 76% of the 350 to 500 genotyped donors. The study aimed to test whether signatures of past pathogen exposure could be identified by cataloging public T cell receptors. The study used immunosequencing to profile the T cell repertoires of approximately 630 subjects and linked those repertoires to cytomegalovirus serostatus. In addition to the first cohort of 650 to 800 subjects, a separate validation cohort of approximately 130 different subjects was used. High-throughput TCR immunosequencing, statistical association of individual TCRs with disease status, and machine learning were combined to predict cytomegalovirus infection status. A later analysis re-examined previously published TCR beta repertoires from more than 600 donors and added high-resolution HLA genotyping to investigate patterns of TCR occurrence. Rather than drawing on any new phenotypic data, the later analysis identified candidate immune exposures from TCR beta sequences and the way those sequences occurred across donors. In an earlier analysis of roughly 540 of the donors, high-throughput TCR beta sequencing was used to judge whether each TCR beta V gene segment behaved as functional or pseudogenic. Donor age, sex, ethnicity and CMV serostatus were collected together with the repertoire data. A later genetic analysis used genome-wide SNP genotypes for about 55% of the 666 donors, treating that subset as a discovery cohort. All discovery cohort repertoires had been generated using a single sequencing platform. Class I and class II HLA loci were covered by the typing at four-digit resolution. Typing coverage differed by locus: A, B, C, DRB1 and DQB1 were typed in about 629-640 donors, DQA1 in 522, DPA1 in approximately 600, and DPB1 in approximately 450. Four to six DR-DQ haplotypes were handled as single units for association and clustering, since linkage in the cohort was strong. On average, over 200,000 unique TCR beta nucleotide sequences were sequenced per donor among a few hundred genotyped donors of the cohort, with around 19% of those sequences being non-productive. What the work shows at the level of the full study, not this receptor alone: Several of the top co-occurrence clusters appeared to be linked to parvovirus B19, influenza, CMV and Epstein-Barr virus, according to a later analysis. Assigning TCR associations to individual alleles was difficult when HLA alleles, especially DR and DQ, strongly co-occurred. Because HLA typing was unavailable for some donors at each locus, only the typed subset was used in association tests. The classifier was reported to diagnose cytomegalovirus status with high specificity and sensitivity in both the original and validation cohorts. A later analysis associated 15,000 or so TCR beta sequences with specific HLA alleles at a false discovery rate of 0.05. V-gene and J-gene trimming of TCR beta chains was associated with a missense DCLRE1C variant in a later genetic analysis, and the association was replicated in an independent cohort. Only TCR beta chains were sequenced in this cohort, and the absence of alpha or paired-chain data limited detectable features. A later analysis found that most CMV-associated TCR beta chains appeared HLA-restricted, with HLA associations seemingly driven largely by CMV exposure. A later analysis found that TCR association rates varied across HLA loci, with DRB1 alleles showing the most associated TCRs and HLA-C alleles the fewest. Some IMGT-functional V segments, including TRBV6-2 and TRBV6-3, could not be distinguished by the 87-base-pair reads and were therefore excluded. A further reported finding was that TCR beta sequences accurately predicted the HLA-A and HLA-B alleles for most subjects in the first cohort. The sequencing pipeline was judged likely to have produced a cluster of highly shared sequence variants as a technical artifact. Broadly in line with IMGT annotations, most TCR beta V segments showed up in productive rearrangements about 90% or about 30% of the time in an earlier analysis of roughly 590 of the donors. Correlated functional status among segregating V segments might reflect linkage disequilibrium, but an unknown experimental factor could not be ruled out. In a later genetic analysis, fewer N-insertions in productive TCRs were reported among donors in an Asian-associated ancestry cluster than the roughly 700-donor mean. Across donors, most TCR sequences were observed very rarely, whereas some public TCRs were present in many individuals. Sequencing depth was assumed to be roughly uniform across donors in the presence/absence analyses, though that assumption may not hold. The study gave a list of 150 to 200 TCR beta chains associated with cytomegalovirus. Because counts were too low, roughly 17 rarely observed V segments, including chromosome 9 orphons, were left out of the earlier analysis of 500 to 650 of the donors. The authors suggested that the approach could potentially be extended to other disease states and immunological phenotypes. A few of the identified cytomegalovirus-associated TCR beta chains were confirmed in vitro to be specific for cytomegalovirus antigens. A later analysis found that HLA-associated TCR beta chains were more clonally expanded and had lower generation probabilities than equally common non-associated chains. The only immune exposure information available for the cohort was CMV serostatus.

According to the germline V gene, CDR1 reads SGHRS and CDR2 reads YFSETQ. The V end loses 4 bases and the J end loses 5 bases, and a stretch of 23 bases separates them. The CDR3 contains 17 residues, cysteine and phenylalanine counted. CDR3 DNA is the only sequence kept; it has 51 bases, read in frame from the first base. The sequencing sample was made of PBMCs. The chain links TRBV5-1 with TRBJ2-3; matching of 5 bases hints at TRBD1 as the D gene. The sequence was obtained from a man aged 30-40 years in good health and CMV-seropositive. The sequence in DNA is TGCGCCAGCAGCCCAGGAACAGGACCGCTTTCCATAGATACGCAGTATTTT. It is translated as CASSPGTGPLSIDTQYF. The CDR3 plus the reference TRBV5-1 and TRBJ2-3 genes for the other parts give the full variable domain: KAGVTQTPRYLIKTRGQQVTLSCSPISGHRSVSWYQQTPGQGLQFLFEYFSETQRNKGNFPGRFSGRQFSNSRSEMNVSTLELGDSALYLCASSPGTGPLSIDTQYFGPGTRLTVL.